One and the same sample provided the 27 T cell receptor beta chains below, sequenced in a study of T cell responses to AZD1222 COVID-19 vaccine. Some clones are missing from TCRdb's copy, which holds only in-frame ones; the method was immunoSEQ multiplex PCR. The sample carries roughly 130,000 clones, over 75% recorded once. Source: peripheral blood, taken on day 0 of AZD1222 vaccination. All receptors derive from an adult in good health.

The rearrangement joins TRBV10-3 to TRBJ2-7, with D perhaps TRBD1 or TRBD2 (5 bases each). V dropped 0 bases and J dropped 7 bases, with 19 bases sitting between them. The V gene's germline CDR1 is ENHRY and CDR2 SYGVKD. CDR3 size: 16 residues. CDR3: CAISESEVRVGYEQYF. The CDR3 nucleotides read TGTGCCATCAGTGAGTCGGAGGTCAGGGTAGGATATGAGCAGTACTTC.

This clone was picked up one time. The J gene is TRBJ2-7, the V gene TRBV5-1, with D possibly TRBD2 on 6 matching bases. Germline CDR1 reads SGHRS; CDR2 reads YFSETQ. This CDR3 is 12 amino acids long. V lost 7 bases, J lost 6 bases, and 14 bases lay in between. The CDR3 here is CASSEQGGEQYF. CDR3 in DNA: TGCGCCAGCTCGGAGCAGGGAGGCGAGCAGTACTTC.

This chain joins TRBV4-1 and TRBJ1-6, with 8 bases that match TRBD1. Germline V gene lookup returns CDR1 MGHRA and CDR2 YSYEKL. The junction had 6 bases not matched to a gene; V was cut back by 2 bases and J by 9 bases. The length of the CDR3 is 15 residues. The CDR3 reads CASSQSGTGVSPLHF. CDR3 bases: TGCGCCAGCAGCCAATCTGGGACAGGAGTTTCACCCCTCCACTTT.

The chain recombines TRBV10-2 with TRBJ1-6; the match to TRBD1 covers 10 bases. V lost 3 bases, J lost 7 bases, and 3 bases stayed unmatched. The germline V gene has CDR1 WSHSY and CDR2 SAAADI. There are 15 residues in the CDR3. The DNA of the CDR3 is TGCGCCAGCAGTGACCCGGGACAGGGGAATTCACCCCTCCACTTT. It codes for CASSDPGQGNSPLHF.

CDR3 bases: TGTGCCAGCAGTGAAAACAGGGATTATAGGTACTATGGCTACACCTTC. Protein sequence: CASSENRDYRYYGYTF. This chain uses TRBV6-1 with TRBJ1-2; TRBD1 might be the D (6 bases). CDR3 length equals 16 residues. Deletions cut 2 bases from V and 3 bases from J, with 16 bases between. The V gene's germline CDR1 is MNHNS and CDR2 SASEGT.

In its sample, this clone was seen a few times. As DNA, the CDR3 is TGTGCCAGCAGCTACGTAGCGGGGGAAACCCGGGAGACCCAGTACTTC. Translated: CASSYVAGETRETQYF. The rearrangement joins TRBV7-2 to TRBJ2-5; 9 bases fit TRBD2. The V gene end was trimmed by 4 bases and the J gene end by 5 bases; junction bases not matched to a gene: 11. Germline V CDR1 and CDR2: SGHTA, FQGNSA. The CDR3 length is 16 residues.

CDR3 DNA: TGCGCCAGCAGTATAGCCGGGACCCACAATGAGCAGTTCTTC. Protein sequence: CASSIAGTHNEQFF. The rearrangement joins TRBV5-1 to TRBJ2-1; D is tentatively TRBD1 or TRBD2 (5 bases each). V shed 5 bases and J shed 5 bases, with 14 bases lying between them. The CDR3 sequence is 14 residues long. Germline CDR1 reads SGHRS; CDR2 reads YFSETQ.

The sample holds a few counts of this clone. This rearrangement joins TRBV27 to TRBJ2-7, with D possibly being TRBD2 (6 bases). The CDR3 spans 12 residues. Germline V gives CDR1 MNHEY, CDR2 SMNVEV (reference sequence). Trimming removed 6 bases at V and 3 bases at J, with 9 bases between. CDR3 sequence (DNA): TGTGCCAGCAGCGGGAGTTACTACGAGCAGTACTTC. Translated, it gives CASSGSYYEQYF.

V usage is TRBV6-5 and J usage is TRBJ2-7; no clear D gene. The CDR3 has 12 residues. Germline lookup yields CDR1 MNHEY and CDR2 SVGAGI. V was pared by 5 bases and J by 3 bases, with 8 bases between. DNA for the CDR3: TGTGCCAGCAGTCGGACGAACTACGAGCAGTACTTC. The encoded protein is CASSRTNYEQYF.

This chain uses TRBV12-3 or TRBV12-4 with TRBJ2-7; no clear D. The germline V and J ends were trimmed by 5 bases and 5 bases, with 7 bases remaining between them. The CDR3 length is 11 residues. The CDR3 DNA is TGTGCCAGCAGTCCTTTACACGAGCAGTACTTC. Its translation is CASSPLHEQYF.

This chain links TRBV18 with TRBJ2-2; 11 nucleotides match TRBD1. J gave up 3 bases and V 8 bases, and 5 bases lay outside the gene matches. This CDR3 region has 15 residues. CDR1 and CDR2 from the germline V gene are KGHSH and LQKENI. The CDR3 sequence: CASAPGQGDTGELFF. CDR3 nucleotide sequence: TGTGCCAGCGCGCCGGGACAGGGGGACACCGGGGAGCTGTTTTTT.

The chain recombines TRBV28 with TRBJ2-3; no firm D call. Looked up from germline, CDR1 is MDHEN and CDR2 is SYDVKM. The CDR3 is 15 residues long. Trimming cost V 8 bases and J 0 bases, with 15 bases left between them. The CDR3 protein is CASSNQPRSTDTQYF. Written as DNA, the CDR3 is TGTGCCAGCTCTAACCAGCCGCGTAGCACAGATACGCAGTATTTT.

A remark on this clone: This sample includes further DNA sequences coding for the same CDR3. The chain has TRBV5-5 and TRBJ1-1; maybe TRBD1 (5 bases). The CDR3 runs to 15 residues. V was shortened by 0 bases and J by 0 bases, with 9 bases between the two germline ends. Germline CDR1 and CDR2: SGHKS and YYEKEE (reference sequence). In nucleotides, the CDR3 is TGTGCCAGCAGCTTGGATCTGGGGCTGAACACTGAAGCTTTCTTT. Translated, it gives CASSLDLGLNTEAFF.

This chain connects TRBV7-9 to TRBJ2-7; D is undetermined. This CDR3 has 14 residues. The V gene's germline CDR1 is SEHNR and CDR2 FQNEAQ (reference sequence). Between the trimmed V and J ends, which lost 5 bases and 0 bases, there was a span of 11 bases. CDR3 sequence reads: CASSQQPNSYEQYF. In DNA form, the CDR3 reads TGTGCCAGCAGCCAACAGCCTAACTCCTACGAGCAGTACTTC.

This clone has more than one count but fewer than ten. This chain connects TRBV7-8 to TRBJ1-6; 7 bases are shared with TRBD1. Per the germline V gene, CDR1 is SGHVS and CDR2 is FQNEAQ. This CDR3 spans 16 amino acids. J lost 5 bases, V lost 5 bases, and 9 bases had no gene match. The CDR3 region has the DNA TGTGCCAGCAGCCCCGGGGGAGGGGGCAATAATTCACCCCTCCACTTT. This gives the protein CASSPGGGGNNSPLHF.

This chain joins TRBV4-3 and TRBJ2-3, with TRBD2 identical over 10 bases. With V trimmed by 4 bases and J by 5 bases, 6 bases remained unmatched. The germline gives CDR1 LGHNA, CDR2 YSLEER. This CDR3 has 15 residues. This chain's CDR3 is CASSRGSSGRDTQYF. The CDR3, as DNA: TGCGCCAGCAGCCGAGGCTCTAGCGGGAGAGATACGCAGTATTTT.

Comment on this clone: This CDR3 is also generated by other DNA sequences in the sample. The V gene is TRBV28, the J gene TRBJ1-1; unclear D gene. This CDR3 is 14 amino acids long. Per the germline V gene, CDR1 is MDHEN and CDR2 is SYDVKM. The V end was cut by 5 bases, the J end by 0 bases, with 10 bases between. The CDR3 region is CASSPGAMNTEAFF. The CDR3, as DNA: TGTGCCAGCAGTCCTGGAGCCATGAACACTGAAGCTTTCTTT.

The chain is built from TRBV30 and TRBJ1-3; a weak D match, TRBD1 (5 bases). The germline V gene encodes CDR1 GTSNPN and CDR2 SVGIG (reference sequence). The CDR3 totals 12 residues. Trimming stripped 4 bases from V and 3 bases from J, with 7 bases between. CDR3 in amino acids: CAWKQGGNTIYF. CDR3 DNA: TGTGCCTGGAAGCAGGGTGGAAACACCATATATTTT.

This chain joins TRBV4-3 and TRBJ2-1; 7 positions agree with TRBD2. This CDR3 has 18 residues. Germline V lookup: CDR1 LGHNA, CDR2 YSLEER. With 1 base clipped from V and 0 bases from J, the junction kept 9 bases outside the gene matches. The CDR3 is CASSQGPGSGFSYNEQFF. CDR3 bases: TGCGCCAGCAGCCAAGGGCCGGGTAGCGGGTTCTCCTACAATGAGCAGTTCTTC.

V gene TRBV10-3 combines with J gene TRBJ1-1, with D possibly TRBD1 on 6 matching bases. The germline V gene has CDR1 ENHRY and CDR2 SYGVKD. Trimming took 10 bases from V and 7 from J, leaving 19 bases between them. This CDR3 spans 13 amino acids. The CDR3 region is CATKGVSDGEAFF. For the CDR3, the DNA is TGTGCCACCAAGGGGGTAAGTGATGGTGAAGCTTTCTTT.

This clone was picked up one time. The chain uses TRBV4-1 and TRBJ1-2; the D is unclear. V was trimmed by 5 bases and J by 4 bases, leaving 11 bases between them. Germline V gene sequence: CDR1 MGHRA, CDR2 YSYEKL. The CDR3 totals 13 residues. Here the CDR3 DNA reads TGCGCCAGCAGCTCCCCGGACTTCTATGGCTACACCTTC. It is translated as CASSSPDFYGYTF.

The chain is built from TRBV19 and TRBJ2-1; 11 positions agree with TRBD2. The CDR3 is 16 residues long. Losses at the gene ends were 5 bases for V and 5 bases for J; bases not matched to a gene: 8. CDR1 and CDR2 (germline): LNHDA, SQIVND (reference sequence). CDR3 sequence reads: CASSRLAGGLDNEQFF. For the CDR3, the DNA is TGTGCCAGTAGTCGTCTAGCGGGAGGATTAGACAATGAGCAGTTCTTC.

V is TRBV4-2 and J is TRBJ1-4; 7 bases are shared with TRBD1. Germline V gene sequence: CDR1 LGHNA, CDR2 YNFKEQ. Unmatched junction bases numbered 10, after V lost 0 bases and J lost 6 bases. The CDR3 is 17 residues long. The CDR3 loop is CASSQEGTDKVYEKLFF. As DNA, the CDR3 is TGTGCCAGCAGCCAAGAGGGGACAGATAAGGTGTATGAAAAACTGTTTTTT.

V usage is TRBV7-6 and J usage is TRBJ1-3, with a tentative D call TRBD1 (5 bases). V lost 5 bases and J lost 2, with 16 bases in between. The CDR3 consists of 16 residues. Germline-derived CDR1 and CDR2 are SGHVS and FNYEAQ. CDR3 sequence reads: CASSLRSGDAGNTIYF. The CDR3 DNA reads as TGTGCCAGCAGCCTCAGGTCCGGGGACGCTGGAAACACCATATATTTT.

V usage is TRBV21-1 and J usage is TRBJ2-2; the table names TRBD1, a call not compared with the DNA. TRBV21-1 constitutes a pseudogene. The CDR3 totals 15 residues. This CDR3 reads CASSLRTGNTGELFF. For the CDR3, the DNA is TGTGCCAGCAGCTTGCGGACAGGTAACACCGGGGAGCTGTTTTTT.

V is TRBV28 and J is TRBJ1-1; no clear D. The CDR3 extends over 12 amino acids. The germline V gene has CDR1 MDHEN and CDR2 SYDVKM. Deletions cut 6 bases from V and 6 bases from J, with 11 bases between. CDR3 in amino acids: CASRLVVSEAFF. The CDR3 region has the DNA TGTGCCAGCAGACTGGTGGTGTCTGAAGCTTTCTTT.

The rearrangement links TRBV10-2 to TRBJ1-1; perhaps TRBD1 as D (5 bases). The germline CDR1 and CDR2 sequences are WSHSY and SAAADI. The CDR3 is 15 residues long. V lost 5 bases and J lost 4, with 17 bases in between. CDR3 in amino acids: CASSSRDHGGTEAFF. In DNA, the CDR3 is TGCGCCAGCAGTAGCCGGGACCACGGGGGCACTGAAGCTTTCTTT.